The source of this T cell receptor beta chain is a study of cytomegalovirus exposure and HLA in healthy donors. Germline values: CDR1 ENHRY, CDR2 SYGVKD. J was trimmed by 3 bases and V by 10 bases; bases with no gene match: 5. The CDR3 runs to 14 residues. Vbeta (60) and Jbeta (13) primers were used in the PCR. Repertoires were generated with immunoSEQ multiplex PCR, while TCRdb's copy carries only in-frame clones and drops some. The table lists approximately 100,000 clones, 60% to 85% of them singletons. This chain connects TRBV10-3 to TRBJ2-1; 11 bases fit TRBD2. Sequenced sample: PBMCs. This TCR was sampled from a woman aged 40 to 50 in good health and CMV-seropositive. In DNA form, the CDR3 reads TGTGCCACCCTAGCGGGGGGTTACTACAATGAGCAGTTCTTC. Its translation: CATLAGGYYNEQFF.